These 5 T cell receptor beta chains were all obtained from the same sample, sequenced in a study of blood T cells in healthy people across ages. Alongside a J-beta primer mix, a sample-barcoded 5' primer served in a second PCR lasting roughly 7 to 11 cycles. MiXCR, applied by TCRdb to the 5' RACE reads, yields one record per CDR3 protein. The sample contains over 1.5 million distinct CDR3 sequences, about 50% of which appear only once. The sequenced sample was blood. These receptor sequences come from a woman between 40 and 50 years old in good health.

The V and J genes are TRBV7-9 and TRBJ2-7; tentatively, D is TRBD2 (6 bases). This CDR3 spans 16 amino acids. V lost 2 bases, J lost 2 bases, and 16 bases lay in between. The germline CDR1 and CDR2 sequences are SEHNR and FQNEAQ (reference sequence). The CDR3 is CASSLTLARGTYEQYF. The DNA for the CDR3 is TGTGCCAGCAGCTTAACCCTAGCGCGCGGGACCTACGAGCAGTACTTC.

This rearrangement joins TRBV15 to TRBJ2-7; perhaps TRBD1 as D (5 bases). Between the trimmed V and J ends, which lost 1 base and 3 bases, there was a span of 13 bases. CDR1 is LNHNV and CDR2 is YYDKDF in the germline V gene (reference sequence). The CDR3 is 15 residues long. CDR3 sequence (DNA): TGTGCCACCAGCAGAGCCCTTACAGGTTTCTACGAGCAGTACTTC. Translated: CATSRALTGFYEQYF. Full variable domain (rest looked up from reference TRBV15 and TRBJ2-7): DAMVIQNPRYQVTQFGKPVTLSCSQTLNHNVMYWYQQKSSQAPKLLFHYYDKDFNNEADTPDNFQSRRPNTSFCFLDIRSPGLGDTAMYLCATSRALTGFYEQYFGPGTRLTVT.

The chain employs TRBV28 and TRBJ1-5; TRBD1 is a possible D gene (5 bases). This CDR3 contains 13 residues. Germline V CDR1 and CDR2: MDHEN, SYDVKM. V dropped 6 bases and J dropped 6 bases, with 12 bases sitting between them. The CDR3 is CASRPQVGQPQHF. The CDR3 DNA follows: TGTGCCAGCAGACCACAGGTGGGTCAGCCCCAGCATTTT. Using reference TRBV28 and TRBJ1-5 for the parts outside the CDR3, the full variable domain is DVKVTQSSRYLVKRTGEKVFLECVQDMDHENMFWYRQDPGLGLRLIYFSYDVKMKEKGDIPEGYSVSREKKERFSLILESASTNQTSMYLCASRPQVGQPQHFGDGTRLSIL.

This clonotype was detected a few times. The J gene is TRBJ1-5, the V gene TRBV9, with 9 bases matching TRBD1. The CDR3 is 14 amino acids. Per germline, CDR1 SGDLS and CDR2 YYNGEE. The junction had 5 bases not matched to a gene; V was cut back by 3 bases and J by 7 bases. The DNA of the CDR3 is TGTGCCAGCAGCGGAGGGGACAGGGACCAGCCCCAGCATTTT. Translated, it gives CASSGGDRDQPQHF.

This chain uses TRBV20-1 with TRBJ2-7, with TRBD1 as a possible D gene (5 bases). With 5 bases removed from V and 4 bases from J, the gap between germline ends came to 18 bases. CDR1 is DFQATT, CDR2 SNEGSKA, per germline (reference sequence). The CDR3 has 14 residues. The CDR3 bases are TGCAGTGCTGCTGACAGAAATGGGGATTACGAGCAGTACTTC. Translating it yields CSAADRNGDYEQYF.